Listed here are 15 T cell receptor beta chains from one sample, sequenced in a study of CD8 T cells in ankylosing spondylitis. TCRdb reprocessed the 5' RACE reads with MiXCR, giving one entry per CDR3 protein. The data contain roughly 440,000 distinct CDR3 sequences, about 15% of them seen just once; the ten biggest clones take up just over 1%. These TCRs are of unknown antigen specificity. Findings of the study overall: Blood from ankylosing spondylitis patients appeared to carry a characteristic roughly 8-variant TCR beta motif.

The sequenced material came from blood, either unsorted or a sorted T cell fraction (not recorded which). The receptors derive from a male donor with ankylosing spondylitis.

The J gene is TRBJ1-2, the V gene TRBV6-2 or TRBV6-3; D uncertain. CDR3 size: 16 residues. Germline-derived CDR1 and CDR2 are MNHEY and SVGEGT. Trimming removed 2 bases from V and 5 bases from J, with 18 bases in between. For the CDR3, the DNA is TGTGCCAGCAGTTACAATCTGCCAGGAAGACCTTATGGCTACACCTTC. Residues: CASSYNLPGRPYGYTF.

The chain recombines TRBV20-1 with TRBJ2-1, with D possibly being TRBD2 (6 bases). This CDR3 has 15 residues. Trimming shortened V by 4 bases and J by 1 base, and 14 bases separated the two germline ends. Germline assignment: CDR1 DFQATT and CDR2 SNEGSKA (reference sequence). CDR3 sequence reads: CSANTLAPSYNEQFF. The CDR3 bases are TGCAGTGCTAACACCCTAGCGCCGTCCTACAATGAGCAGTTCTTC.

The chain uses TRBV6-1 and TRBJ2-1; 11 nucleotides agree with TRBD2. The V and J ends lost 7 bases and 1 base, in that order; junction bases with no gene match: 6. This CDR3 comprises 16 residues. Germline values: CDR1 MNHNS, CDR2 SASEGT. Here the CDR3 reads CASNPIAGGSYNEQFF. In nucleotides, the CDR3 is TGTGCCAGCAATCCGATAGCGGGGGGGTCCTACAATGAGCAGTTCTTC.

There are a few counts of this clonotype. As DNA, the CDR3 is TGTGCCACCAGTGATACAGAGACCCAGTACTTC. Encoded protein: CATSDTETQYF. This chain joins TRBV24-1 and TRBJ2-5; D uncertain. Germline loops: CDR1 KGHDR, CDR2 SFDVKD. V was pared by 3 bases and J by 4 bases, with 2 bases between. This CDR3 spans 11 amino acids.

The chain couples TRBV5-1 to TRBJ2-2; 8 bases match TRBD2. The CDR3 consists of 13 residues. Trimming removed 2 bases from V and 7 bases from J; junction bases left unmatched: 1. CDR1 and CDR2 from the germline V gene are SGHRS and YFSETQ. CDR3 protein: CASSFLAGGELFF. CDR3 nucleotides: TGCGCCAGCAGCTTTCTAGCGGGCGGGGAGCTGTTTTTT.

The V and J genes are TRBV28 and TRBJ2-5, with 7 nucleotides matching TRBD1. After removal of 2 bases from V and 2 bases from J, the junction contained 5 bases not matched to a gene. Germline values: CDR1 MDHEN, CDR2 SYDVKM. The CDR3 loop spans 15 amino acids. In DNA form, the CDR3 reads TGTGCCAGCAGTTTAGTAGGGACAGCGCAAGAGACCCAGTACTTC. Translating gives CASSLVGTAQETQYF.

The chain carries TRBV6-2 or TRBV6-3 and TRBJ2-1; 8 positions match TRBD2. V was pared by 6 bases and J by 3 bases, with 7 bases of the junction left unmatched. The CDR3 has 15 residues. Germline V gene lookup returns CDR1 MNHEY and CDR2 SVGEGT. The DNA of the CDR3 is TGTGCCAGCAGGCTAAGCGGGAGTCACTACAATGAGCAGTTCTTC. This gives the protein CASRLSGSHYNEQFF.

The chain is built from TRBV18 and TRBJ1-2, with 10 bases that match TRBD1. Germline V lookup: CDR1 KGHSH, CDR2 LQKENI. V lost 6 bases, J lost 1 base, and 8 bases stayed unmatched. The CDR3 loop spans 16 amino acids. The CDR3 sequence is CASSRGTGDVNYGYTF. The CDR3 DNA follows: TGTGCCAGCTCCCGTGGGACAGGGGACGTTAACTATGGCTACACCTTC.

In its sample, this clonotype was seen many times. The rearrangement links TRBV4-1 to TRBJ1-2; D is undetermined. The CDR3 runs to 12 residues. V was cut by 0 bases and J by 3 bases, with 2 bases left in between. Looked up from germline, CDR1 is MGHRA and CDR2 is YSYEKL. This chain's CDR3 is CASSQDDYGYTF. CDR3 coding DNA: TGCGCCAGCAGCCAAGACGACTATGGCTACACCTTC.

This clonotype has a count of ten or more. This rearrangement joins TRBV10-3 to TRBJ2-5; no clear D gene. This CDR3 spans 13 amino acids. Germline CDR1 ENHRY, CDR2 SYGVKD. V shed 2 bases and J shed 1 base, with 5 bases lying between them. The CDR3, as DNA: TGTGCCATCAGTGAGCGCAGCCAAGAGACCCAGTACTTC. Amino acids: CAISERSQETQYF.

V usage is TRBV3-1 and J usage is TRBJ2-3, with TRBD2 matching 8 bases. After removal of 2 bases from V and 8 bases from J, the junction contained 15 bases not matched to a gene. The germline gives CDR1 LGHDT, CDR2 YNNKEL (reference sequence). The CDR3 runs 17 residues. CDR3 in amino acids: CASSQQGSGGGRSTQYF. The CDR3 DNA reads TGTGCCAGCAGCCAACAAGGGAGCGGGGGAGGCAGGAGTACGCAGTATTTT.

This clonotype was seen a handful of times. The chain uses TRBV5-1 and TRBJ2-7; 7 nucleotides agree with TRBD1. V shed 2 bases and J 2 bases; nucleotides not matched to a gene: 1. This CDR3 has 13 amino acids. CDR1 is SGHRS, CDR2 YFSETQ, per germline. The CDR3 coding sequence is TGCGCCAGCAGCTTTGACAGGGCCTACGAGCAGTACTTC. It yields the protein CASSFDRAYEQYF.

In its sample, this clonotype was seen a few times. The chain joins TRBV11-1 to TRBJ2-7; 10 bases line up with TRBD1. Germline CDR1 is SGHAT and CDR2 is FQDESV (reference sequence). The trim removed 5 bases at V and 5 bases at J, leaving 6 bases unmatched. This CDR3 spans 14 amino acids. The CDR3: CASSPRDRGNEQYF. The CDR3 nucleotides are TGTGCCAGCAGCCCCCGGGACAGGGGAAACGAGCAGTACTTC.

This chain uses TRBV6-5 with TRBJ2-3, with D unclear. The germline V gene has CDR1 MNHEY and CDR2 SVGAGI. The germline V and J ends were trimmed by 2 bases and 7 bases, with 10 bases remaining between them. CDR3 size: 13 residues. CDR3 amino acids: CASSYRWGNTQYF. For the CDR3, the DNA is TGTGCCAGCAGTTACCGGTGGGGTAATACGCAGTATTTT.

The sample holds a few counts of this clonotype. The rearrangement uses TRBV20-1 and TRBJ1-2, with TRBD1 identical over 7 bases. This CDR3 is 13 amino acids long. Germline loops: CDR1 DFQATT, CDR2 SNEGSKA (reference sequence). With V trimmed by 6 bases and J by 2 bases, 6 bases remained unmatched. CDR3 sequence reads: CSADRLGNYGYTF. CDR3 DNA: TGCAGTGCGGACAGGTTGGGAAACTATGGCTACACCTTC.